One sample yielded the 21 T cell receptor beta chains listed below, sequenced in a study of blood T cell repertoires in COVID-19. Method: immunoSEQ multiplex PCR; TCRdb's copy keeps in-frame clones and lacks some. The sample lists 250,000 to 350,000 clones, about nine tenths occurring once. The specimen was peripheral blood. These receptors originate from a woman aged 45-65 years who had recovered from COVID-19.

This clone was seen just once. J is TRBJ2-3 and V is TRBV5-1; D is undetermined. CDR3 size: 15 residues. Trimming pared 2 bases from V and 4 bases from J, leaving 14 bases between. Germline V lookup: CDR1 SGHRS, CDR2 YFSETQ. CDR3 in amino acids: CASSFRPRSADTQYF. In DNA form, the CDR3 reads TGCGCCAGCAGCTTTCGGCCGCGGTCCGCAGATACGCAGTATTTT.

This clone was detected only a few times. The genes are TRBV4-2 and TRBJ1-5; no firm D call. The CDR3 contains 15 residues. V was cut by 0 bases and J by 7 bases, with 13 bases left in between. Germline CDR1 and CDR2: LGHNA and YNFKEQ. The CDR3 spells CASSQDAGIGQPQHF. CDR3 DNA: TGTGCCAGCAGCCAAGATGCCGGGATAGGCCAGCCCCAGCATTTT.

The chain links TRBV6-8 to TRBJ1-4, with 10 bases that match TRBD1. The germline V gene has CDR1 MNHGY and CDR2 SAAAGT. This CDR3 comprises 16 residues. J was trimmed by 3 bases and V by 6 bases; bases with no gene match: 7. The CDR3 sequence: CASSTDRGQANEKLFF. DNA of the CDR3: TGTGCCAGCAGCACCGACAGGGGGCAAGCTAATGAAAAACTGTTTTTT.

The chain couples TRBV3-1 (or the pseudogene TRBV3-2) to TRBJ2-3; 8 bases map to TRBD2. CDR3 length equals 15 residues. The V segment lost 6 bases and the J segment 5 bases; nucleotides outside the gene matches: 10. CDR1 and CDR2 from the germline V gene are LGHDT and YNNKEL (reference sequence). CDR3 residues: CASRRGGGIGDTQYF. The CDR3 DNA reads TGTGCCAGCAGAAGGGGCGGGGGGATTGGAGATACGCAGTATTTT.

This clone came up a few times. This CDR3 is CASSPRDGYTF. In DNA form, the CDR3 reads TGTGCCAGCAGTCCACGGGATGGCTACACCTTC. The gene calls are TRBV2 and TRBJ1-2; D call uncertain. Trimming removed 5 bases from V and 6 bases from J, with 7 bases in between. Looked up from germline, CDR1 is SNHLY and CDR2 is FYNNEI. This CDR3 has 11 residues.

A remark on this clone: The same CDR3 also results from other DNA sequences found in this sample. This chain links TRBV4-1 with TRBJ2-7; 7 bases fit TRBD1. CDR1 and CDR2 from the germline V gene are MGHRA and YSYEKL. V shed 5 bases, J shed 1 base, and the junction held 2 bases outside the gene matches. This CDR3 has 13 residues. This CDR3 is CASSSGGSYEQYF. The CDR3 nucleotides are TGCGCCAGCAGCTCAGGGGGTTCCTACGAGCAGTACTTC.

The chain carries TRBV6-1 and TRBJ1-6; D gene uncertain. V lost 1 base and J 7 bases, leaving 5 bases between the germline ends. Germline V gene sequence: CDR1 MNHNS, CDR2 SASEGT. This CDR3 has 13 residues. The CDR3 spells CASSEDGNSPLHF. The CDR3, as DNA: TGTGCCAGCAGTGAAGATGGCAATTCACCCCTCCACTTT.

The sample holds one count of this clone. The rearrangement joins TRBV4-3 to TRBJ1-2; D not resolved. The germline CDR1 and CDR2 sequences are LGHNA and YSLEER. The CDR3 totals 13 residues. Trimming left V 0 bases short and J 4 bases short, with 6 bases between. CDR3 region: CASSQETGYGYTF. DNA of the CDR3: TGCGCCAGCAGCCAAGAGACGGGCTATGGCTACACCTTC.

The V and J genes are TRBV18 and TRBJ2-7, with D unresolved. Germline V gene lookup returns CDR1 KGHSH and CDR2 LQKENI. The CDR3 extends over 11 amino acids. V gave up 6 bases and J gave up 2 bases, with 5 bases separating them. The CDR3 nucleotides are TGTGCCAGCTCTCCCACCTACGAGCAGTACTTC. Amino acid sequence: CASSPTYEQYF.

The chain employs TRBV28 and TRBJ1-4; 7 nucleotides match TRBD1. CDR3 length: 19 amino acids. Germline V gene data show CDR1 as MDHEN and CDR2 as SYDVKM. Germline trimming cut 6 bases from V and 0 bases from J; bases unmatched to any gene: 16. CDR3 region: CASSRAWAYRGATNEKLFF. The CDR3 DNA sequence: TGTGCCAGCAGCCGCGCATGGGCGTACAGGGGTGCAACTAATGAAAAACTGTTTTTT.

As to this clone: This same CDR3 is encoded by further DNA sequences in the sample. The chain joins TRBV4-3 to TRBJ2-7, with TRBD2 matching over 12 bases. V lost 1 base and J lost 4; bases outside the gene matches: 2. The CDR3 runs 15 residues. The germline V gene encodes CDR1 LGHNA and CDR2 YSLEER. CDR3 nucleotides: TGCGCCAGCAGCCAAGGACTAGCGGGAGCATACGAGCAGTACTTC. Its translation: CASSQGLAGAYEQYF.

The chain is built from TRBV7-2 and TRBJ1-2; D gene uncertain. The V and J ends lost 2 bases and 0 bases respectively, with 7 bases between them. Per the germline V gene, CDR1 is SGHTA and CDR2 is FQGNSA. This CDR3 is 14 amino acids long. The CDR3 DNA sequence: TGTGCCAGCAGCTTATCTTCCTCTAACTATGGCTACACCTTC. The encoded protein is CASSLSSSNYGYTF.

CDR3 protein: CASSPRDRGFYEQYF. CDR3 nucleotide sequence: TGTGCCAGCAGCCCGCGGGACAGGGGGTTCTACGAGCAGTACTTC. This chain uses TRBV3-1 (or the pseudogene TRBV3-2) with TRBJ2-7; 11 bases match TRBD1. This CDR3 region has 15 residues. Germline V gives CDR1 LGHDT, CDR2 YNNKEL (reference sequence). Germline trimming cut 4 bases from V and 3 bases from J; bases unmatched to any gene: 5.

As DNA, the CDR3 is TGTGCCAGCAAGCAAGGGGCATCCACAGATACGCAGTATTTT. This codes for CASKQGASTDTQYF. The V call is TRBV6-5, the J call TRBJ2-3, with a weak D call TRBD1 (5 bases). V was clipped by 7 bases and J by 2 bases, with 13 bases between them. Germline lookup yields CDR1 MNHEY and CDR2 SVGAGI. The CDR3 loop spans 14 amino acids.

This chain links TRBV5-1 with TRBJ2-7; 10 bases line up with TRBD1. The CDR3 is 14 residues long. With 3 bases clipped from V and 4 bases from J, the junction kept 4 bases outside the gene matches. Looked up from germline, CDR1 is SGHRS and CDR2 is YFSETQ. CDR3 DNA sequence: TGCGCCAGCAGCTACGACAGGGGGCGTTACGAGCAGTACTTC. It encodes CASSYDRGRYEQYF.

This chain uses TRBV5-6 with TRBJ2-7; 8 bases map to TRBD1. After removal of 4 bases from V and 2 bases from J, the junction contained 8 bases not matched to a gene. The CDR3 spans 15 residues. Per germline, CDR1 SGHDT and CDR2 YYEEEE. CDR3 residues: CASSALGTGAYEQYF. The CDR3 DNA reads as TGTGCCAGCAGCGCCCTCGGGACAGGAGCCTACGAGCAGTACTTC.

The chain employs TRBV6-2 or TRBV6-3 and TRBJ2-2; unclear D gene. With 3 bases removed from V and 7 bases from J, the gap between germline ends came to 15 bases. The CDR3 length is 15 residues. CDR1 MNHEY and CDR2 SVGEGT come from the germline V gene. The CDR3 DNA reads TGTGCCAGCAGTTATTCCGCATGGGCAATCGGGGAGCTGTTTTTT. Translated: CASSYSAWAIGELFF.

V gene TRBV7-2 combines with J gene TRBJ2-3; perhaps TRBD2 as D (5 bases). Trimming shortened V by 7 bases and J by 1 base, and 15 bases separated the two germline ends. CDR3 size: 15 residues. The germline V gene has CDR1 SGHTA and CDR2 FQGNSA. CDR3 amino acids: CASTSRALGTDTQYF. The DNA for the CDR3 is TGTGCCAGCACCTCGCGGGCCCTAGGCACAGATACGCAGTATTTT.

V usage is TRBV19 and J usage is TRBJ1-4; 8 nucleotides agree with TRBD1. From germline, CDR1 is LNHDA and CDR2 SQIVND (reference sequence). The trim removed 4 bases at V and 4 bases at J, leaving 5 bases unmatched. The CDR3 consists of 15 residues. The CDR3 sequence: CASSTQGARNEKLFF. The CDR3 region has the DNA TGTGCCAGTAGTACGCAGGGGGCGCGTAATGAAAAACTGTTTTTT.

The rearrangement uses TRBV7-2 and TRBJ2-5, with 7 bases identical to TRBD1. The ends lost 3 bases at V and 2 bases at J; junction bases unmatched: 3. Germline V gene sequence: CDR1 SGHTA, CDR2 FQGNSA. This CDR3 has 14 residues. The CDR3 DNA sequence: TGTGCCAGCAGCTTCAACAGGGGACAAGAGACCCAGTACTTC. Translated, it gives CASSFNRGQETQYF.

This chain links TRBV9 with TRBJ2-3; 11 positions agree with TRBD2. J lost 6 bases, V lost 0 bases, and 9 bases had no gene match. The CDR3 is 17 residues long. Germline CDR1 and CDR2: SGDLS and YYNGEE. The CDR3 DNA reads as TGTGCCAGCAGCGTAGCTCTTAGCGGGGGGGCCGAGGATACGCAGTATTTT. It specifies CASSVALSGGAEDTQYF.